This record looks at one TCR beta chain sequence and its context. This specimen comes from a study of shared clonotypes between healthy human individuals. Generated by immunoSEQ multiplex PCR, the TCRdb table keeps only in-frame clones and is missing some. There are some 360,000 clones in the sample; less than 75% occur only once, and about 10% lies in the top ten. The CDR3 is 13 residues long. Trimming removed 2 bases at V and 0 bases at J, with 4 bases between. Germline V gene sequence: CDR1 SGHDN, CDR2 FVKESK. Sequenced: memory CD4+ T cells sorted from blood. Documented subset: CD45RA-negative fraction. The V gene is TRBV14, the J gene TRBJ1-1; D ambiguous. This receptor was taken from a young man in good health. The CDR3 region is CASSQLVNTEAFF. The CDR3 nucleotides are TGTGCCAGCAGCCAATTAGTGAACACTGAAGCTTTCTTT.